The 9 T cell receptor beta chains given below trace back to one sample, sequenced in a study of cytomegalovirus exposure and HLA in healthy donors. Primers for the PCR totalled 60 Vbeta and 13 Jbeta. Produced via immunoSEQ multiplex PCR; TCRdb's table is partial and in-frame only. The repertoire holds over 150,000 clones, with 80% as singletons. Sequencing used PBMCs. The receptors were gathered from a man in his thirties or forties in good health and CMV-seropositive.

The V gene is TRBV10-3, the J gene TRBJ2-2, with D perhaps matching TRBD2 (7 bases). The CDR3 length is 19 residues. CDR1 ENHRY and CDR2 SYGVKD come from the germline V gene. The V and J ends lost 3 bases and 4 bases respectively, with 24 bases between them. The CDR3 region is CAISDGIPNGRGPTGELFF. CDR3 nucleotides: TGTGCCATCAGTGACGGAATACCTAATGGGCGGGGGCCCACCGGGGAGCTGTTTTTT.

The chain recombines TRBV19 with TRBJ2-5, with 7 nucleotides matching TRBD1. The CDR3 has 14 amino acids. Germline CDR1 is LNHDA and CDR2 is SQIVND (reference sequence). V lost 5 bases and J lost 2; bases outside the gene matches: 5. CDR3 sequence: CASSAQGPQETQYF. CDR3 nucleotide sequence: TGTGCCAGTAGTGCACAGGGGCCACAAGAGACCCAGTACTTC.

This chain uses TRBV30 with TRBJ1-5, with a weak D call TRBD1 (6 bases). V was clipped by 3 bases and J by 4 bases, with 16 bases between them. The CDR3 contains 15 residues. Germline CDR1 GTSNPN, CDR2 SVGIG (reference sequence). CDR3 nucleotides: TGTGCCTGGAGCGGTACAGGGCTTCCGAATCAGCCCCAGCATTTT. It yields the protein CAWSGTGLPNQPQHF.

This chain connects TRBV6-1 to TRBJ1-5, with D unclear. The germline V gene has CDR1 MNHNS and CDR2 SASEGT. The germline V and J ends were trimmed by 0 bases and 2 bases, with 5 bases remaining between them. CDR3 length: 14 amino acids. The CDR3 coding sequence is TGTGCCAGCAGTGAAGCACCGGGCAATCAGCCCCAGCATTTT. It specifies CASSEAPGNQPQHF.

Only a few counts were recorded for this clone. Here the CDR3 reads CATSRDTWGTGGLREQYF. CDR3 nucleotide sequence: TGTGCCACCAGCAGAGATACTTGGGGGACAGGGGGCTTGCGGGAGCAGTACTTC. The V call is TRBV15, the J call TRBJ2-7; TRBD1 matches 12 bases. The CDR3 covers 18 residues. The V gene's germline CDR1 is LNHNV and CDR2 YYDKDF (reference sequence). The ends lost 0 bases at V and 7 bases at J; junction bases unmatched: 13. Full variable domain (rest looked up from reference TRBV15 and TRBJ2-7): DAMVIQNPRYQVTQFGKPVTLSCSQTLNHNVMYWYQQKSSQAPKLLFHYYDKDFNNEADTPDNFQSRRPNTSFCFLDIRSPGLGDTAMYLCATSRDTWGTGGLREQYFGPGTRLTVT.

This clone came up a few times. The chain recombines TRBV6-5 with TRBJ1-3; D remains unclear. Germline CDR1 is MNHEY and CDR2 is SVGAGI. The V end was cut by 2 bases, the J end by 7 bases, with 15 bases between. This CDR3 has 15 residues. CDR3 sequence reads: CASSYGQPVQNTIYF. The CDR3 nucleotides are TGTGCCAGCAGTTACGGGCAGCCCGTACAGAACACCATATATTTT.

The chain recombines TRBV28 with TRBJ2-5; 13 nucleotides match TRBD2. The closer fit of TRBJ2-7 to the DNA end suggests the J call may be wrong. CDR3 length equals 17 residues. The V gene's germline CDR1 is MDHEN and CDR2 SYDVKM. In DNA form, the CDR3 reads TGTGCCAGCAGTTTATCTCCCTGGACTAGCGGGAGCTACGAGCAGTACTTC. Protein sequence: CASSLSPWTSGSYEQYF.

The V and J genes are TRBV5-1 and TRBJ2-3, with D possibly being TRBD1 (6 bases). This CDR3 contains 15 residues. With 3 bases removed from V and 2 bases from J, the gap between germline ends came to 13 bases. Looked up from germline, CDR1 is SGHRS and CDR2 is YFSETQ. CDR3 in amino acids: CASSWGQALTDTQYF. The DNA of the CDR3 is TGCGCCAGCAGCTGGGGGCAGGCACTCACAGATACGCAGTATTTT. Full variable domain (rest looked up from reference TRBV5-1 and TRBJ2-3): KAGVTQTPRYLIKTRGQQVTLSCSPISGHRSVSWYQQTPGQGLQFLFEYFSETQRNKGNFPGRFSGRQFSNSRSEMNVSTLELGDSALYLCASSWGQALTDTQYFGPGTRLTVL.

The genes are TRBV6-6 and TRBJ1-5; 10 bases agree with TRBD1. There are 14 residues in the CDR3. Losses at the gene ends were 2 bases for V and 11 bases for J; bases not matched to a gene: 6. Germline V lookup: CDR1 MNHNY, CDR2 SVGAGI (reference sequence). The chain's CDR3 is CASSYETGTGAQHF. The CDR3 nucleotides are TGTGCCAGCAGTTACGAGACCGGGACAGGGGCCCAGCATTTT.